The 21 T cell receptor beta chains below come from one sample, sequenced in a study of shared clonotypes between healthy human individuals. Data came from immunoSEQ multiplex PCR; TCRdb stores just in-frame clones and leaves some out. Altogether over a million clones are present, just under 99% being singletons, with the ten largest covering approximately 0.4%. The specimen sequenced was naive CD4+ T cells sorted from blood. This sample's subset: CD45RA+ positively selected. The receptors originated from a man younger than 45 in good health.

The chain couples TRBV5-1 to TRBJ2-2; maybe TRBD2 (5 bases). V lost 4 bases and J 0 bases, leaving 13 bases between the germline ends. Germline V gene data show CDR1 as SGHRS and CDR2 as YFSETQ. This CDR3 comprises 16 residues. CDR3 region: CASSIGGGPNTGELFF. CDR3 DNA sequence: TGCGCCAGCAGCATTGGCGGAGGTCCGAACACCGGGGAGCTGTTTTTT.

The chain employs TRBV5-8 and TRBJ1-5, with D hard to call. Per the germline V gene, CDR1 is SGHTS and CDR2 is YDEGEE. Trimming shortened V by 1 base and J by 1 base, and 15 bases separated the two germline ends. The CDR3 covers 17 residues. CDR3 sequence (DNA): TGTGCCAGCAGCTTGATGTTGCGGGTAAGGAGCAATCAGCCCCAGCATTTT. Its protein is CASSLMLRVRSNQPQHF.

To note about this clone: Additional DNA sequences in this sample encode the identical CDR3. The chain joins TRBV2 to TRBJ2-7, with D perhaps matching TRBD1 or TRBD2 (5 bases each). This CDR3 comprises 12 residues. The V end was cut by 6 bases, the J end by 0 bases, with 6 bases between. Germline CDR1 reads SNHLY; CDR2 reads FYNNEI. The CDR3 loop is CASRGDSYEQYF. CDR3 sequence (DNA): TGTGCCAGCAGGGGGGACTCCTACGAGCAGTACTTC.

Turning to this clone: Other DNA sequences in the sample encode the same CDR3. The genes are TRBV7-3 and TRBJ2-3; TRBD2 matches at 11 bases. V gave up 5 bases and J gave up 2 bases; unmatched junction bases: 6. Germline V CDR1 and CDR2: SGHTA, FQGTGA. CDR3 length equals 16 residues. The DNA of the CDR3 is TGTGCCAGCAGCACAGGACTAGCGGGTATCACAGATACGCAGTATTTT. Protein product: CASSTGLAGITDTQYF.

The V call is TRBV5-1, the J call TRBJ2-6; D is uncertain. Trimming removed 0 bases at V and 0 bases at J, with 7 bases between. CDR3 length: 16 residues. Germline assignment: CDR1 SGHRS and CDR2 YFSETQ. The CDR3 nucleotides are TGCGCCAGCAGCTTGGCTCATAGCTCTGGGGCCAACGTCCTGACTTTC. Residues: CASSLAHSSGANVLTF.

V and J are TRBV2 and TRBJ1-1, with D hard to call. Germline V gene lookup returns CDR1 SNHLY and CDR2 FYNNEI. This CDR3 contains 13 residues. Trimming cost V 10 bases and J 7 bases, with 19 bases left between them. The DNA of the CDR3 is TGTGCCATAGAAAGTTCAATCGGACTTGAAGCTTTCTTT. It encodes CAIESSIGLEAFF.

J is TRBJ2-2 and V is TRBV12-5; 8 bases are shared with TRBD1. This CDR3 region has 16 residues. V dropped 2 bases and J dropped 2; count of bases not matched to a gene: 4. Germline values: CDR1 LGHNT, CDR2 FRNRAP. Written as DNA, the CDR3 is TGTGCTAGTGGTTTGATACAGGGGGAAAACACCGGGGAGCTGTTTTTT. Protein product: CASGLIQGENTGELFF.

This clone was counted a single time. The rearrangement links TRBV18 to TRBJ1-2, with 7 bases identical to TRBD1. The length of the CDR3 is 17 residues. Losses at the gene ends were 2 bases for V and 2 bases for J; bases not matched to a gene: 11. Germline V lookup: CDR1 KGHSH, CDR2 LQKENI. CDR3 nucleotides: TGTGCCAGCTCACCAATCCCCCCGGGACAGACGAACTATGGCTACACCTTC. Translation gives CASSPIPPGQTNYGYTF.

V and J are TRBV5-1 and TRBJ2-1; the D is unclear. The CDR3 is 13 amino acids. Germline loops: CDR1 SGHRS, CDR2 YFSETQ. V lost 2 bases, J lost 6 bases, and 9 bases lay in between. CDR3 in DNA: TGCGCCAGCAGCTTAGTTGATTTCAATGAGCAGTTCTTC. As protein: CASSLVDFNEQFF. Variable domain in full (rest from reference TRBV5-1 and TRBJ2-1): KAGVTQTPRYLIKTRGQQVTLSCSPISGHRSVSWYQQTPGQGLQFLFEYFSETQRNKGNFPGRFSGRQFSNSRSEMNVSTLELGDSALYLCASSLVDFNEQFFGPGTRLTVL.

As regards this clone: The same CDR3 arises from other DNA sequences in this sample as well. The CDR3: CASSLASMNTEAFF. Written as DNA, the CDR3 is TGCGCCAGCAGCTTAGCGAGTATGAACACTGAAGCTTTCTTT. The rearrangement joins TRBV5-1 to TRBJ1-1, with D hard to call. V lost 2 bases and J lost 0, with 8 bases in between. Germline assignment: CDR1 SGHRS and CDR2 YFSETQ. The CDR3 sequence is 14 residues long.

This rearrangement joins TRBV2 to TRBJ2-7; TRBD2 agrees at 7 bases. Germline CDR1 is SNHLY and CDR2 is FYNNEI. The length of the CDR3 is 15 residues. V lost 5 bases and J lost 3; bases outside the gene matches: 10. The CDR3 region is CASSKEALAVYEQYF. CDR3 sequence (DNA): TGTGCCAGCAGTAAAGAGGCCCTAGCGGTCTACGAGCAGTACTTC.

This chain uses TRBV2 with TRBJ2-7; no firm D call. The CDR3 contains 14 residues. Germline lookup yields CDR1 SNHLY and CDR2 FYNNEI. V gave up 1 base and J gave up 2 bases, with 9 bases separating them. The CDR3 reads CASSEGLVPYEQYF. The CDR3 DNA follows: TGTGCCAGCAGTGAAGGGCTAGTCCCCTACGAGCAGTACTTC.

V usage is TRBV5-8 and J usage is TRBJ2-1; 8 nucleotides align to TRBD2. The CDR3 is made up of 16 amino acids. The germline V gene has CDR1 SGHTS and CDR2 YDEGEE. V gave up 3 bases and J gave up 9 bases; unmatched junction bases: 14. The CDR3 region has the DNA TGTGCCAGCAGCTCGTCTTCTGAACTAGCGGCCGGTGAGCAGTTCTTC. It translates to CASSSSSELAAGEQFF.

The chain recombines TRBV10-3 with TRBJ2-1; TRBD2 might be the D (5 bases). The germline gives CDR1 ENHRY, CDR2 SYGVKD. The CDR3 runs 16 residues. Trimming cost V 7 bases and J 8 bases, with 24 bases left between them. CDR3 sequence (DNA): TGTGCCATCAAAGGTACGAGGGAGCTAACTACCGATGAGCAGTTCTTC. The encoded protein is CAIKGTRELTTDEQFF.

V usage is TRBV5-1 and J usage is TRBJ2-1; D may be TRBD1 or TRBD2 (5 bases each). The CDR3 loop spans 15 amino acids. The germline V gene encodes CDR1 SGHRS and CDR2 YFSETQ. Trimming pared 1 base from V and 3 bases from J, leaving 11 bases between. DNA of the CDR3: TGCGCCAGCAGCTTGAGTGGGGACGTCTACAATGAGCAGTTCTTC. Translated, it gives CASSLSGDVYNEQFF.

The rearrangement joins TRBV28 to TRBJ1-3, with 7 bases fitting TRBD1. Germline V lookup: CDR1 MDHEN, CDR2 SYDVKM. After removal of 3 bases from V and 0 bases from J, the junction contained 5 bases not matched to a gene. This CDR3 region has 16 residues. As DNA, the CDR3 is TGTGCCAGCAGTTTGGGACAGATTCTCTCTGGAAACACCATATATTTT. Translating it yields CASSLGQILSGNTIYF.

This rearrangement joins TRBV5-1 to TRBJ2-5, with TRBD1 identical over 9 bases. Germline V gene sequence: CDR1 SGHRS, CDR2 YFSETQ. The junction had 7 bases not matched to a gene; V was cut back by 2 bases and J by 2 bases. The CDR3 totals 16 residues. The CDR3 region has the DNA TGCGCCAGCAGCTTCGGGACAGGGTACCGACAAGAGACCCAGTACTTC. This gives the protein CASSFGTGYRQETQYF.

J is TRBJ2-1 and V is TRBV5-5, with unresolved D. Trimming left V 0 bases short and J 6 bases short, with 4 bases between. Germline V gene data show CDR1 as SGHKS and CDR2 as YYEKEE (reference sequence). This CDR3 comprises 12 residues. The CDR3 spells CASSLDRNEQFF. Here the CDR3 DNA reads TGTGCCAGCAGCTTGGACCGCAATGAGCAGTTCTTC.

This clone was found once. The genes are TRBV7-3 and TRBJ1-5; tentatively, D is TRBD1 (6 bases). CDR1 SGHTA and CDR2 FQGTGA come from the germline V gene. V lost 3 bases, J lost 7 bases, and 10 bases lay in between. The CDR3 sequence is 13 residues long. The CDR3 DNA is TGTGCCAGCAGCTTGACAGGTGGGCAGCCCCAGCATTTT. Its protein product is CASSLTGGQPQHF.

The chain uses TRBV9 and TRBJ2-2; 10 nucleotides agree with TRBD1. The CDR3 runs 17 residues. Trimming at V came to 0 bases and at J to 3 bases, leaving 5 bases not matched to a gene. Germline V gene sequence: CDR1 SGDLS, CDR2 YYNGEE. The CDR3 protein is CASSVGTGGRDTGELFF. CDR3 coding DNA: TGTGCCAGCAGCGTAGGGACAGGGGGTAGGGACACCGGGGAGCTGTTTTTT.

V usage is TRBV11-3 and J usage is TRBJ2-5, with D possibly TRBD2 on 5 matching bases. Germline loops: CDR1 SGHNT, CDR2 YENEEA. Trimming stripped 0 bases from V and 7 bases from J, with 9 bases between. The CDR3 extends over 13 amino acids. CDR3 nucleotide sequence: TGTGCCAGCAGCTTAGATTTCGGAGGGACCCAGTACTTC. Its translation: CASSLDFGGTQYF.